What follows are 6 T cell receptor beta chains derived from one specimen sequenced in a study of blood T cell repertoires in COVID-19. Clones were read by immunoSEQ multiplex PCR, and TCRdb kept only the in-frame ones, dropping some. The sample yields about 190,000 clones, 70% to 80% seen once. The sequenced material came from PBMCs or T cells enriched from blood (not recorded which). These receptor sequences come from a woman in her forties or fifties who had recovered from COVID-19.

This clone was picked up a small number of times. This chain joins TRBV21-1 and TRBJ2-7; the D call TRBD2 from the table was never checked on the DNA. TRBV21-1 is termed a pseudogene. The CDR3 has 18 residues. Written as DNA, the CDR3 is TGTGCCAGCAGCAAAAAAAGGGTACTAGTTAGCAGCTCCTACGAGCAGTACTTC. Encoded protein: CASSKKRVLVSSSYEQYF.

V and J are TRBV4-3 and TRBJ2-3; TRBD2 matches at 7 bases. This CDR3 is built from 16 residues. CDR1 is LGHNA, CDR2 YSLEER, per germline. V lost 0 bases, J lost 2 bases, and 5 bases stayed unmatched. CDR3 in DNA: TGCGCCAGCAGCCAAGATTTGGGACTAACCACAGATACGCAGTATTTT. Translated: CASSQDLGLTTDTQYF.

The V gene is TRBV29-1, the J gene TRBJ2-1; 9 bases fit TRBD1. Germline assignment: CDR1 SQVTM and CDR2 ANQGSEA. J gave up 2 bases and V 4 bases, and 0 bases lay outside the gene matches. The CDR3 has 13 amino acids. The chain's CDR3 is CSVGQGAYNEQFF. For the CDR3, the DNA is TGCAGCGTTGGACAGGGGGCCTACAATGAGCAGTTCTTC.

J is TRBJ1-1 and V is TRBV19; TRBD1 is a possible D gene (6 bases). Trimming took off 7 bases at V and 5 bases at J, with 17 bases between the two ends. The CDR3 is made up of 14 amino acids. Looked up from germline, CDR1 is LNHDA and CDR2 is SQIVND (reference sequence). CDR3 protein: CASKHRGARTEAFF. CDR3 nucleotides: TGTGCCAGTAAACATCGGGGGGCGAGGACTGAAGCTTTCTTT.

The J gene is TRBJ1-2, the V gene TRBV12-3 or TRBV12-4, with 8 bases fitting TRBD1. The CDR3 totals 12 residues. The ends lost 5 bases at V and 4 bases at J; junction bases unmatched: 0. The CDR3 sequence is CASSDRGYGYTF. The CDR3 nucleotides are TGTGCCAGCAGTGACAGGGGCTATGGCTACACCTTC.

The rearrangement uses TRBV28 and TRBJ2-7; TRBD2 aligns across 9 bases. The trim removed 2 bases at V and 1 base at J, leaving 9 bases unmatched. The germline V gene has CDR1 MDHEN and CDR2 SYDVKM. The CDR3 totals 17 residues. The CDR3 protein is CASSLSAGGPKSYEQYF. DNA of the CDR3: TGTGCCAGCAGTTTAAGCGCGGGAGGGCCTAAATCCTACGAGCAGTACTTC.